This T cell receptor (beta chain) appears in the sequencing data of a study of blood T cell repertoires in COVID-19 (dated by TCRdb to about 2020). For the wider study: The collaborator samples originated in the United States, Italy and Spain and spanned the acute and convalescent phases of COVID-19. The prospective study material was composed of cDNA or gDNA derived from T cells, B-cell-depleted T cells, or PBMCs. The repertoires were made available in a free public database intended to serve as a resource for research on the immune response to SARS-CoV-2. A de-identified subject ID, COVID-19 status, age in years and sex were almost always included in the sample metadata. Subjects who had been exposed to COVID-19, were actively infected with it, or had recovered from it provided the deeply sampled blood TCRbeta repertoires that made up the dataset. The samples were drawn from two sources: the first 160 participants of the ongoing ImmuneRACE study, and 1,000 to 1,500 subjects contributed by 6 global collaborators. Where available, HLA class I and class II types were taken from metadata supplied by the sample provider and were not determined by assay-based typing. Broader findings and caveats from the paper: The amount of clinical and demographic metadata varied by source and participant and was provided uncurated.

Regarding this clone: This clone's antigen is unknown. No clone much larger than this one lies a single base away; base qualities are absent.

One collaborating source in Seattle enrolled patients while the patients were actively infected and followed the patients over time throughout the course of disease. Collaborating institutions collected whole blood in K2EDTA tubes following their own protocols. For TCRbeta analysis, collaborator samples were shipped as frozen whole blood, as isolated PBMCs, or as DNA extracted from either sample type. TCRbeta CDR3 regions were amplified from genomic DNA using the immunoSEQ Assay, a bias-controlled multiplex PCR. Per the original workflow: Nucleated cell counts per sample were estimated from amplification of reference gene primers within the assay. Sequence reads were collapsed and filtered to measure the absolute abundance of every unique TCRbeta CDR3 rearrangement. For each sample, productive Simpson clonality was calculated by taking the square root of Simpson's diversity index across productive rearrangements. TCRdb took over this immuneACCESS table, retaining in-frame rearrangements with V and J assigned. Such tables are incomplete; in checked studies, under half of the missing clones stem from an unresolved V gene, and the remainder is unexplained. The V and J calls and clone size come from that table; D and trimming were worked out from the DNA. This sample lists about 64,000 clones; approximately 80% were detected once. Clones ranked in the top ten supply 14% of the sample.

The junction carries 5 bases between V and J, which are trimmed by 2 bases and 4 bases respectively. The germline V gene specifies MNHEY as CDR1 and SVGAGI as CDR2. The CDR3 covers 13 residues, taking in both the cysteine and the phenylalanine. Left in the record is the CDR3 DNA by itself, 39 bases read in frame from the first base. The chain was built from TRBV6-5 and TRBJ2-2, with an unclear D gene assignment. The clonotype was recovered from a man aged 60-69 years with COVID-19, enrolled during active disease. The sample taken for sequencing was peripheral blood. The nucleotide sequence reads as follows: TGTGCCAGCAGTTACGATAGCACCGGGGAGCTGTTTTTT. Its product reads: CASSYDSTGELFF.